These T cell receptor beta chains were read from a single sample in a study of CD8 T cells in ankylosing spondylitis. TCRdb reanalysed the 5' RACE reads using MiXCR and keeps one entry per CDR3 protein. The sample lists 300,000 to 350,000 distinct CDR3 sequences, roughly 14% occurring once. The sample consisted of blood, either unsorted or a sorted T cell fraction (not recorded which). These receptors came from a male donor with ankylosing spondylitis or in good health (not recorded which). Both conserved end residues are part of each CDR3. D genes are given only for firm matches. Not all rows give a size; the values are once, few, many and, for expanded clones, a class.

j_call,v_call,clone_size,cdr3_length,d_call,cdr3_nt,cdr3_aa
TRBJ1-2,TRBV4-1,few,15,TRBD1,TGCGCCAGCAGCCAAGGGGACAGGGGGAACTATGGCTACACCTTC,CASSQGDRGNYGYTF
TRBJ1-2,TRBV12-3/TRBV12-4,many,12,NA,TGTGCCAGCAGCCCGGGACCCTATGGCTACACCTTC,CASSPGPYGYTF
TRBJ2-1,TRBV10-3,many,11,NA,TGTGCCAGTCTCAGCGCTAATGAGCAGTTCTTC,CASLSANEQFF
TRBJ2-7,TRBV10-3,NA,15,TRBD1,TGTGCCATCAGGCCCGGGACAGGCGTTCAATACGAGCAGTACTTC,CAIRPGTGVQYEQYF
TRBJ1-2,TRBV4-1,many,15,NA,TGCGCCAGCAGCCATTCTAGGGGTGGAAACTATGGCTACACCTTC,CASSHSRGGNYGYTF
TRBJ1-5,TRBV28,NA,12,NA,TGTGCCAGCAGTTTATATCGCCAGCCCCAGCATTTT,CASSLYRQPQHF
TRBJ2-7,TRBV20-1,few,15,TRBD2,TGCAGTGCTCCTACATCCCGCGGGGGGGCCGCCGAGCAGTACTTC,CSAPTSRGGAAEQYF
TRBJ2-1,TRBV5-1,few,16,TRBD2,TGCGCCAGCAGCTTGGAGGCTAGCGGGAGAGGCTATGAGCAGTTCTTC,CASSLEASGRGYEQFF
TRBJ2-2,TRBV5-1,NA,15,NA,TGCGCCAGCAGCTTGGACACCACGAACACCGGGGAGCTGTTTTTT,CASSLDTTNTGELFF
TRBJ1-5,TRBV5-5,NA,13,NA,TGTGCCAGCAGCTTGGGCCAAGTTCAGCCCCAGCATTTT,CASSLGQVQPQHF
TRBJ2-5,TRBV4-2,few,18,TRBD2,TGTGCCAGCAGCCCGGGGACTAGCGGGGCTACCTCCGGGGAGACCCAGTACTTC,CASSPGTSGATSGETQYF
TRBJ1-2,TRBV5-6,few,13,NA,TGTGCCAGCAGCGTGGACAGACCTCATGGCTACACCTTC,CASSVDRPHGYTF
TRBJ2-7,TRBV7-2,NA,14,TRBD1,TGTGCCAGCAGAAAGGGGACAGGGGGCTACGAGCAGTACTTC,CASRKGTGGYEQYF
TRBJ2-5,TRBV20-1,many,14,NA,TGCAGTGCTAGTGAGATGCTAGGGGAAGAGACCCAGTACTTC,CSASEMLGEETQYF
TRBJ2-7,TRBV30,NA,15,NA,TGTGCCTGGAGTACTCTACATCCAGGCCTCTACGAGCAGTACTTC,CAWSTLHPGLYEQYF
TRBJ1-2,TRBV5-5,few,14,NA,TGTGCCAGCAGCTTACAGGGAGCAGACTATGGCTACACCTTC,CASSLQGADYGYTF
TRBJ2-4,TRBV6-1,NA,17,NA,TGTGCCAGCAGTGAATACCTCAACCAGGCCGGCAAAAACATTCAGTACTTC,CASSEYLNQAGKNIQYF
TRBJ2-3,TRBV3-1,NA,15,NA,TGTGCCAGCACCCAAGCAGGGAGCGAAACAGATACGCAGTATTTT,CASTQAGSETDTQYF
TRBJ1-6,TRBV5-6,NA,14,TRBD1,TGTGCCAGCAGCGTTGACAGGGACAGATCACCCCTCCACTTT,CASSVDRDRSPLHF
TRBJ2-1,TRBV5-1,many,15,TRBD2,TGCGCCAGCAGCTCAGTGACTAGCGGGAGTAATGAGCAGTTCTTC,CASSSVTSGSNEQFF
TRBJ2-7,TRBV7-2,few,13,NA,TGTGCCAGCAGCTCCGGGGCAGGGAACGAGCAGTACTTC,CASSSGAGNEQYF
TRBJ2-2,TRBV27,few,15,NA,TGTGCCAGCAGTTATGAGGGCTTAGGGGCCGGGGAGCTGTTTTTT,CASSYEGLGAGELFF
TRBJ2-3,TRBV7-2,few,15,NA,TGTGCCAGCAGCTTTCCGGGGTGGAGCACAGATACGCAGTATTTT,CASSFPGWSTDTQYF
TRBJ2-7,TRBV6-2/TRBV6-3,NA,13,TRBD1,TGTGCCAGCGAGTTGGACAGGTTCTACGAGCAGTACTTC,CASELDRFYEQYF
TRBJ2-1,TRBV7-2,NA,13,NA,TGTGCCAGCAGCTGGCGTGGGGGGAATGAGCAGTTCTTC,CASSWRGGNEQFF
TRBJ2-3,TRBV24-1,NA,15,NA,TGTGCCACCAGTGATTTAGAGGAACCCACAGATACGCAGTATTTT,CATSDLEEPTDTQYF
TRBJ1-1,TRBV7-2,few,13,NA,TGTGCCAGCAGCTCATCAAACAGGGAGAAAGCTTTCTTT,CASSSSNREKAFF
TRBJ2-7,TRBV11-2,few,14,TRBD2,TGTGCCAGCAGCTTGGAACTAGCGAACTACGAGCAGTACTTC,CASSLELANYEQYF
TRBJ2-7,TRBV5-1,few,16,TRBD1,TGCGCCAGCAGCTTGGAGGGACAGCTCTCCTCCTACGAGCAGTACTTC,CASSLEGQLSSYEQYF
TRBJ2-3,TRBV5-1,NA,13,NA,TGCGCCAGCAGCTTGGGGCCTGAAGATACGCAGTATTTT,CASSLGPEDTQYF
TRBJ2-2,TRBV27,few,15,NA,TGTGCCAGCAGTTTACAGGGCAGATTTCCCGGGGAGCTGTTTTTT,CASSLQGRFPGELFF
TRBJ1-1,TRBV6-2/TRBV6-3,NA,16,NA,TGTGCCAGCAGTTACTCGATTACAGGGATGGACACTGAAGCTTTCTTT,CASSYSITGMDTEAFF
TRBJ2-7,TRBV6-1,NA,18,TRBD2,TGTGCCAGCAGGGATCCTACCGGGCTAGCGGGACCCCGCTACGAGCAGTACTTC,CASRDPTGLAGPRYEQYF
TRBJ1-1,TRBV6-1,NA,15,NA,TGTGCCAGCAGTGGACAGAGTGTGATGAACACTGAAGCTTTCTTT,CASSGQSVMNTEAFF
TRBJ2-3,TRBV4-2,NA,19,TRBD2,TGTGCCAGCAGCCCTAGCGGGGGGGCTAGGCTCTTCTCCACAGATACGCAGTATTTT,CASSPSGGARLFSTDTQYF
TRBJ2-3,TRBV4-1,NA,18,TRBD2,TGCGCCAGCAGCCAAGACGGGCTAGCGGGGGGGTTCACAGATACGCAGTATTTT,CASSQDGLAGGFTDTQYF
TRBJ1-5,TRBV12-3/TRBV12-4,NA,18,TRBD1,TGTGCCAGCAGTTCAGCCGGGACAGGGGGCTCTTCAAATCAGCCCCAGCATTTT,CASSSAGTGGSSNQPQHF
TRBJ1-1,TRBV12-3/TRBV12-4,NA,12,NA,TGTGCCAGCAGTTCCCGGGACCCCGAAGCTTTCTTT,CASSSRDPEAFF
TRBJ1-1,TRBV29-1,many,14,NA,TGCAGCGTTGAACCGGGACACATGAACACTGAAGCTTTCTTT,CSVEPGHMNTEAFF
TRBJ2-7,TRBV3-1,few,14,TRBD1,TGTGCCAGCAGCCAACTGGGACAGACCTACGAGCAGTACTTC,CASSQLGQTYEQYF